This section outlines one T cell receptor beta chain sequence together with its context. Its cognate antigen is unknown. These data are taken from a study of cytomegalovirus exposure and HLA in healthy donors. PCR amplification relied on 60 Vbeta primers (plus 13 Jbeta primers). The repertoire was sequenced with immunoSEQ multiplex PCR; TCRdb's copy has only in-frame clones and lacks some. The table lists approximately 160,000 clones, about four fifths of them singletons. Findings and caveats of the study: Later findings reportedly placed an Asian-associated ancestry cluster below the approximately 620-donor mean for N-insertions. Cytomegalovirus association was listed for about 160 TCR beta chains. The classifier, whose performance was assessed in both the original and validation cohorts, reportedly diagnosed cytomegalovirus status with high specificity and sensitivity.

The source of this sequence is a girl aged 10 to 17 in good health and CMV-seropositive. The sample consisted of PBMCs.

Here the CDR3 DNA reads TGTGCCAGCAGTTTATCAGGAGACGCGAACACCGGGGAGCTGTTTTTT. It encodes CASSLSGDANTGELFF. This chain links TRBV27 with TRBJ2-2, with D uncertain. Germline loops: CDR1 MNHEY, CDR2 SMNVEV (reference sequence). V was pared by 0 bases and J by 0 bases, with 8 bases between. This CDR3 comprises 16 residues.